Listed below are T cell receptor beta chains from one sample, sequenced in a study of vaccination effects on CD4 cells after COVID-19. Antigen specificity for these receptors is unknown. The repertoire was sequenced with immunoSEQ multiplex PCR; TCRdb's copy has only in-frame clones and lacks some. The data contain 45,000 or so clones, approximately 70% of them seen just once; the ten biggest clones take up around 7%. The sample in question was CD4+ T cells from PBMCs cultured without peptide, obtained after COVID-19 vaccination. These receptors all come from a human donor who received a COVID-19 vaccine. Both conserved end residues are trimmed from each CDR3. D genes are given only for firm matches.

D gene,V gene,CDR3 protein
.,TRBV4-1,ASSQEAWGGELF
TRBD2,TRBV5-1,ASSLRTSGIYNEQF
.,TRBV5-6,ASSQIEGYYNSPLH
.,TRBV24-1,ATSASPGAGLASYNSPLH
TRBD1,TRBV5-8,ASSLAGTVSETQY
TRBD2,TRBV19,ASRHRGDGELF
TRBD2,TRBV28,ASSFLRGGRY
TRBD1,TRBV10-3,AISATGGGYQPQH
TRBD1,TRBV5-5,ASSSGQGQETQY
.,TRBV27,ASSPQIGNTIY
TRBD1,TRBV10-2,ASSDGPGQLYGYT
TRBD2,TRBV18,ASSPMLAGGHTDTQY
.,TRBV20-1,SAITDTQY
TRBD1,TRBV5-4,ASSSNTGVLGWYGANVLT
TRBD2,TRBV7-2,ASSLGGRANEQF
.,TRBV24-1,ATRQNLNTEAF
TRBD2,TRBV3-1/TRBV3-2,ASSLSGSSYEQY
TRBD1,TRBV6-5,ASRQGRGTEAF
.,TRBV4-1,ASSQDRGQEKLF
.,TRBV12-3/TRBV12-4,ASAWKIDLGYT
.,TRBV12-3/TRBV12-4,ASSFYGRGSF
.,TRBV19,ASKGVPFYSNQPQH
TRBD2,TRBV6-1,ASSESLAGDRETQY
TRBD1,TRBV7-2,ASSLGQGLGQY
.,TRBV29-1,SVDGSSGANVLT
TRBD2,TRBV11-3,ASSLLAGVRSEQF
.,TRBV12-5,ASGPSNSYNEQF
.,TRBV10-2,ASSESVPPVGGYT
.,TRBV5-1,ASSSGSQETQY
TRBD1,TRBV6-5,ASALDRGQNSPLH
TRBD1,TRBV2,ASSALRQGLNEQF
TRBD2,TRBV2,ASSERSGGTDTQY
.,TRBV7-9,ASSDTGNLNEKLF
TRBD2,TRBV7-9,ASSPMREAGVGEQF
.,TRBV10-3,AISESSEKLF
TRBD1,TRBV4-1,ASSQAAVTGAQPQH
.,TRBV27,ASSLRGRNTEAF
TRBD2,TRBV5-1,ASSGLAGAFFIDEQF
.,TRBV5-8,ASSLGQFGETQY
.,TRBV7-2,ASSPRGQPQH
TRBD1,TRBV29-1,SVEKLGTGGADTQY
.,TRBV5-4,ASSSRGRELYEQY
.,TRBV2,ATAGESSYNEQF
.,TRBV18,ASSTGSENEKLF
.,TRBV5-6,ASSFDINSPLH
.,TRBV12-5,ASGFAGGNQPQH
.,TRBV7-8,ASSLLRHGQGAYFVAEAF
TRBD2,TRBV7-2,ASSSRGGFTDTQY
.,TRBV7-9,ASGSTGDYGYT
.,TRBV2,ASTLTLTLYNEQF
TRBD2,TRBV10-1,ASSDPGLAGNTGELF
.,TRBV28,ASSFAQSYEQY
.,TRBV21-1,ASSKPGGYSYNEQF